One sample yielded the 27 T cell receptor beta chains listed below, sequenced in a study of cytomegalovirus exposure and HLA in healthy donors. The assay was immunoSEQ multiplex PCR, and TCRdb's table has in-frame clones only and misses some. The repertoire holds around 400,000 clones, with roughly 90% as singletons. The source material was PBMCs. The receptors stem from a woman younger than 35 in good health and CMV-seronegative.

The rearrangement links TRBV18 to TRBJ1-1; D is perhaps TRBD1 (5 bases). The CDR3 has 16 amino acids. Trimming pared 5 bases from V and 0 bases from J, leaving 16 bases between. CDR1 is KGHSH and CDR2 is LQKENI in the germline V gene. The CDR3 here is CASSRGLGHMNTEAFF. The CDR3 DNA is TGTGCCAGCTCAAGGGGTCTTGGGCACATGAACACTGAAGCTTTCTTT.

This chain uses TRBV28 with TRBJ1-6; D is undetermined. This CDR3 comprises 18 residues. Germline lookup yields CDR1 MDHEN and CDR2 SYDVKM. Deletions cut 2 bases from V and 6 bases from J, with 20 bases between. The CDR3: CASSLPEAEMHPNSPLHF. DNA for the CDR3: TGTGCCAGCAGTTTACCCGAGGCTGAGATGCACCCTAATTCACCCCTCCACTTT. Supplemented by reference TRBV28 and TRBJ1-6, the full variable domain reads DVKVTQSSRYLVKRTGEKVFLECVQDMDHENMFWYRQDPGLGLRLIYFSYDVKMKEKGDIPEGYSVSREKKERFSLILESASTNQTSMYLCASSLPEAEMHPNSPLHFGNGTRLTVT.

The chain joins TRBV4-1 to TRBJ1-6, with unresolved D. The length of the CDR3 is 13 residues. V lost 4 bases to trimming and J lost 6 bases, with 7 bases between them. Germline-derived CDR1 and CDR2 are MGHRA and YSYEKL. CDR3 residues: CASSLLFNSPLHF. The CDR3 nucleotides are TGCGCCAGCAGCCTCCTCTTTAATTCACCCCTCCACTTT.

The chain joins TRBV5-6 to TRBJ2-3; 7 nucleotides agree with TRBD1. Germline V CDR1 and CDR2: SGHDT, YYEEEE. V lost 5 bases to trimming and J lost 2 bases; unmatched junction nucleotides: 8. This CDR3 region has 15 residues. The CDR3 region is CASSNLQGTTDTQYF. As DNA, the CDR3 is TGTGCCAGCAGTAACCTACAGGGGACCACAGATACGCAGTATTTT.

This rearrangement joins TRBV5-4 to TRBJ2-3, with 8 nucleotides matching TRBD1. CDR1 and CDR2 (germline): SGHNT, YYREEE (reference sequence). The CDR3 is made up of 16 amino acids. The ends lost 4 bases at V and 10 bases at J; junction bases unmatched: 17. The CDR3, as DNA: TGTGCCAGCAGCCCAACAAGACAGGGGAGAGGCAATGCGCAGTATTTT. It yields the protein CASSPTRQGRGNAQYF.

The sample holds a few counts of this clone. This chain connects TRBV30 to TRBJ2-1, with D unresolved. The V gene lost 0 bases and the J gene lost 8 bases, with 11 bases spanning the gap. The CDR3 is 13 residues long. The germline V gene has CDR1 GTSNPN and CDR2 SVGIG (reference sequence). The CDR3 is CAWSVSGYYEQFF. CDR3 in DNA: TGTGCCTGGAGTGTCTCCGGGTATTATGAGCAGTTCTTC.

This clone has a single count. The chain links TRBV6-4 to TRBJ1-5; no clear D. V lost 7 bases, J lost 0 bases, and 16 bases lay in between. The CDR3 extends over 16 amino acids. Germline V lookup: CDR1 MRHNA, CDR2 SNTAGT. CDR3 DNA sequence: TGTGCCAGCACTCCCTTCTTCTCCTATAGCAATCAGCCCCAGCATTTT. It specifies CASTPFFSYSNQPQHF.

A note on this clone: This CDR3 is also generated by other DNA sequences in the sample. The V call is TRBV27, the J call TRBJ1-5; D is undetermined. Germline CDR1 and CDR2: MNHEY and SMNVEV (reference sequence). This CDR3 is 14 amino acids long. Trimming took off 2 bases at V and 2 bases at J, with 7 bases between the two ends. The CDR3 sequence: CASSLNGGNQPQHF. The CDR3 DNA follows: TGTGCCAGCAGTTTAAACGGGGGCAATCAGCCCCAGCATTTT.

In this sample, this clone turned up once. DNA of the CDR3: TGCGCCAGCAGACCCGACAGGAGATCCTACGAGCAGTACTTC. It translates to CASRPDRRSYEQYF. The chain uses TRBV5-1 and TRBJ2-7, with TRBD1 as a possible D gene (6 bases). The CDR3 covers 14 residues. The germline gives CDR1 SGHRS, CDR2 YFSETQ. Between the trimmed V and J ends, which lost 5 bases and 1 base, there was a span of 13 bases.

The chain combines TRBV2 with TRBJ2-5; 7 bases align to TRBD2. Germline V gene lookup returns CDR1 SNHLY and CDR2 FYNNEI. J gave up 5 bases and V 2 bases, and 8 bases lay outside the gene matches. The CDR3 consists of 15 residues. This CDR3 reads CASSESRASGETQYF. CDR3 nucleotide sequence: TGTGCCAGCAGTGAATCCAGGGCTAGCGGCGAGACCCAGTACTTC.

The chain's CDR3 is CASSRRQGAPLEQYF. The CDR3 bases are TGTGCCAGCAGTCGACGACAGGGGGCCCCTCTCGAGCAGTACTTC. The chain joins TRBV6-1 to TRBJ2-7, with 10 bases identical to TRBD1. Germline V lookup: CDR1 MNHNS, CDR2 SASEGT. This CDR3 spans 15 amino acids. V gave up 5 bases and J gave up 6 bases; unmatched junction bases: 10.

The chain links TRBV28 to TRBJ1-5, with D uncertain. With 1 base removed from V and 5 bases from J, the gap between germline ends came to 9 bases. CDR3 size: 14 residues. Per germline, CDR1 MDHEN and CDR2 SYDVKM. The CDR3 sequence is CASSLFQIDQPQHF. Written as DNA, the CDR3 is TGTGCCAGCAGTTTATTCCAGATCGATCAGCCCCAGCATTTT.

The chain recombines TRBV6-1 with TRBJ2-2; 7 bases match TRBD1. Germline CDR1 MNHNS, CDR2 SASEGT. V shed 6 bases and J 6 bases; nucleotides not matched to a gene: 10. This CDR3 is built from 15 residues. The CDR3 region has the DNA TGTGCCAGCAGCCTACTTACAGGGGCGGCCGGGGAGCTGTTTTTT. Translation: CASSLLTGAAGELFF.

The V call is TRBV18, the J call TRBJ2-7, with a tentative D call TRBD2 (6 bases). Germline V lookup: CDR1 KGHSH, CDR2 LQKENI. Trimming removed 4 bases from V and 3 bases from J, with 13 bases in between. This CDR3 region has 14 residues. The CDR3 loop reads CASSHRASDYEQYF. The CDR3 DNA reads TGTGCCAGCTCACACCGGGCTAGCGACTACGAGCAGTACTTC. Drawing the rest from reference TRBV18 and TRBJ2-7, the complete variable domain is NAGVMQNPRHLVRRRGQEARLRCSPMKGHSHVYWYRQLPEEGLKFMVYLQKENIIDESGMPKERFSAEFPKEGPSILRIQQVVRGDSAAYFCASSHRASDYEQYFGPGTRLTVT.

The CDR3: CASSFRAAHGYTF. The CDR3 DNA sequence: TGTGCCAGCAGCTTCAGGGCAGCCCATGGCTACACCTTC. J is TRBJ1-2 and V is TRBV7-9; D might be TRBD1 (5 bases). CDR3 size: 13 residues. Germline V gives CDR1 SEHNR, CDR2 FQNEAQ (reference sequence). V lost 3 bases to trimming and J lost 6 bases, with 11 bases between them.

This clone was recorded only once. The J gene is TRBJ2-6, the V gene TRBV12-2; TRBD2, the table's D call, was not compared with the DNA. TRBV12-2 is a pseudogene locus. The CDR3 is 18 residues long. CDR3 DNA sequence: TGTGCAAGTCGCTCCGATAGCTCCACACAAAGTCGGGCCAACGTCCTGACTTTC. It yields the protein CASRSDSSTQSRANVLTF.

The chain couples TRBV27 to TRBJ1-1; the match to TRBD1 covers 10 bases. The ends lost 3 bases at V and 5 bases at J; junction bases unmatched: 6. The CDR3 is made up of 15 amino acids. Germline CDR1 and CDR2: MNHEY and SMNVEV (reference sequence). CDR3 coding DNA: TGTGCCAGCAGTTTGACAGGGGGCTGGAGTACTGAAGCTTTCTTT. It yields the protein CASSLTGGWSTEAFF.

The V and J genes are TRBV5-1 and TRBJ2-5; 8 bases map to TRBD1. The CDR3 totals 14 residues. Germline V gene sequence: CDR1 SGHRS, CDR2 YFSETQ. After removal of 4 bases from V and 1 base from J, the junction contained 3 bases not matched to a gene. The CDR3 sequence is CASSVQGVQETQYF. The CDR3 DNA follows: TGCGCCAGCAGCGTACAGGGGGTCCAAGAGACCCAGTACTTC.

The chain employs TRBV11-2 and TRBJ1-2; 7 positions agree with TRBD1. The germline gives CDR1 SGHAT, CDR2 FQNNGV. The CDR3 is made up of 13 amino acids. With 5 bases clipped from V and 6 bases from J, the junction kept 6 bases outside the gene matches. The CDR3 coding sequence is TGTGCCAGCAGCCGGGGACAGTCAGATGGCTACACCTTC. Protein sequence: CASSRGQSDGYTF.

The chain has TRBV11-1 and TRBJ2-7, with 12 bases aligning to TRBD2. The CDR3 is 13 amino acids. Unmatched junction bases numbered 4, after V lost 8 bases and J lost 5 bases. Per the germline V gene, CDR1 is SGHAT and CDR2 is FQDESV (reference sequence). The CDR3 reads CASGLAGLDEQYF. CDR3 DNA: TGTGCCAGCGGACTAGCGGGGTTGGACGAGCAGTACTTC.

The chain joins TRBV11-3 to TRBJ2-4; TRBD1 might be the D (6 bases). CDR3 length: 13 amino acids. The V end lost 6 bases, the J end lost 3 bases, and 9 bases lay between the germline ends. Looked up from germline, CDR1 is SGHNT and CDR2 is YENEEA. CDR3 region: CASRRTVKNIQYF. Written as DNA, the CDR3 is TGTGCCAGCAGGCGGACAGTCAAAAACATTCAGTACTTC.

J is TRBJ1-1 and V is TRBV27, with TRBD1 matching over 7 bases. With 7 bases clipped from V and 5 bases from J, the junction kept 4 bases outside the gene matches. CDR3 length: 12 residues. Looked up from germline, CDR1 is MNHEY and CDR2 is SMNVEV (reference sequence). CDR3 DNA sequence: TGTGCCAGCACGACAGGGAATACTGAAGCTTTCTTT. Its protein product is CASTTGNTEAFF.

This clone was detected once. CDR3: CASSLTGFPSNTGELFF. DNA of the CDR3: TGCGCCAGCAGCTTAACAGGGTTCCCCTCGAACACCGGGGAGCTGTTTTTT. The chain combines TRBV5-1 with TRBJ2-2; the D gene is possibly TRBD1 (6 bases). Between the trimmed V and J ends, which lost 2 bases and 0 bases, there was a span of 14 bases. CDR1 and CDR2 (germline): SGHRS, YFSETQ. This CDR3 comprises 17 residues.

The table lists this clone with a count of one. The chain joins TRBV2 to TRBJ1-4; maybe TRBD1 (6 bases). Germline V lookup: CDR1 SNHLY, CDR2 FYNNEI. The CDR3 has 13 amino acids. V dropped 5 bases and J dropped 8 bases, with 12 bases sitting between them. CDR3 coding DNA: TGTGCCAGCAGTCCGGACAGTCGGGAAAAACTGTTTTTT. This translates into CASSPDSREKLFF. The variable domain in full, completed from reference TRBV2 and TRBJ1-4, reads EPEVTQTPSHQVTQMGQEVILRCVPISNHLYFYWYRQILGQKVEFLVSFYNNEISEKSEIFDDQFSVERPDGSNFTLKIRSTKLEDSAMYFCASSPDSREKLFFGSGTQLSVL.

This chain uses TRBV9 with TRBJ2-2, with 8 bases lining up with TRBD2. The CDR3 is 16 residues long. Looked up from germline, CDR1 is SGDLS and CDR2 is YYNGEE. V lost 0 bases and J lost 7; bases outside the gene matches: 8. In nucleotides, the CDR3 is TGTGCCAGCAGCGTAGGTCTAGCGGGTCTCGACGGGGAGCTGTTTTTT. Amino acid sequence: CASSVGLAGLDGELFF.

This clone came up a few times. V gene TRBV7-2 combines with J gene TRBJ2-7; 7 bases are a match to TRBD2. This CDR3 is 17 amino acids long. Germline loops: CDR1 SGHTA, CDR2 FQGNSA. V was pared by 0 bases and J by 3 bases, with 11 bases of the junction left unmatched. The CDR3 loop is CASSLASRVAGLYEQYF. The CDR3 coding sequence is TGTGCCAGCAGCTTAGCCTCGCGGGTAGCGGGCCTCTACGAGCAGTACTTC.

The chain links TRBV30 to TRBJ2-3; weak D call: TRBD2 (6 bases). V lost 1 base, J lost 1 base, and 21 bases lay in between. Looked up from germline, CDR1 is GTSNPN and CDR2 is SVGIG (reference sequence). This CDR3 is built from 18 residues. The CDR3 DNA sequence: TGTGCCTGGAGTGCATCCGGGACTTGGGGGAAACGCACAGATACGCAGTATTTT. Translating it yields CAWSASGTWGKRTDTQYF.